This T cell receptor (beta chain) was sequenced during a study of cytomegalovirus exposure and HLA in healthy donors. Primers included in the PCR were 60 Vbeta and 13 Jbeta primers. Only in-frame clones appear in the TCRdb table, and some are missing; sequencing was by immunoSEQ multiplex PCR. The sample includes roughly 180,000 clones, about 80% seen only once; the top ten take under 1.5%. Regarding this clone: Antigen specificity is unknown.

Points from the study as a whole: Analysis was performed later, and it showed HLA-associated TCR beta chains to be more clonally expanded than equally common others. The study flagged some 170 TCR beta chains as cytomegalovirus-associated.

With 7 bases clipped from V and 0 bases from J, the junction kept 8 bases outside the gene matches. Per the germline V gene, CDR1 is SEHNR and CDR2 is FQNEAQ (reference sequence). The CDR3 extends over 16 amino acids. The source material was PBMCs. The source of this sequence is a man aged 25 to 45 in good health and CMV-seronegative. The chain has TRBV7-9 and TRBJ2-2; TRBD2 aligns across 7 bases. CDR3 DNA sequence: TGTGCCAGCATCATAGCGGGCACCTCGAACACCGGGGAGCTGTTTTTT. This translates into CASIIAGTSNTGELFF.